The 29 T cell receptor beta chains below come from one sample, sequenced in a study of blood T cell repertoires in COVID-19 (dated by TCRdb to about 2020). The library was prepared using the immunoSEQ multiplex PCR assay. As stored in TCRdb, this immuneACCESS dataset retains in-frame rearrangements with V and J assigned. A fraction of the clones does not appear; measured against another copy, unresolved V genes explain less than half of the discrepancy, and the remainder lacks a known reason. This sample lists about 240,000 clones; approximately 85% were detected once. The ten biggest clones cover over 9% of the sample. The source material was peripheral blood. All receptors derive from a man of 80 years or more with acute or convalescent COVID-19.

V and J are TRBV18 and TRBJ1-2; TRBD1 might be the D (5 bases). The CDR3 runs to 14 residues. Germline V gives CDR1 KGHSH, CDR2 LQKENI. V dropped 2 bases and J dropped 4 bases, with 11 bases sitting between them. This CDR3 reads CASSPSTESYGYTF. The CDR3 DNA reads TGTGCCAGCTCACCATCGACAGAGAGCTATGGCTACACCTTC.

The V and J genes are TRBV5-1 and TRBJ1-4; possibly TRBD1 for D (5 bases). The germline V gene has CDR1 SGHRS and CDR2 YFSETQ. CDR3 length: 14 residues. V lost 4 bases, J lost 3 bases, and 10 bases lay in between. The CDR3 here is CASSVTVPNEKLFF. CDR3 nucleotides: TGCGCCAGCAGCGTGACAGTCCCTAATGAAAAACTGTTTTTT.

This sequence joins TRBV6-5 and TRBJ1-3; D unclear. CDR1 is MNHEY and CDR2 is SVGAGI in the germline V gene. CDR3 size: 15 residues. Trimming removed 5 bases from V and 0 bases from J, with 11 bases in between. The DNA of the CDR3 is TGTGCCAGCAGTCCAAGCCCCGGCTCTGGAAACACCATATATTTT. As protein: CASSPSPGSGNTIYF.

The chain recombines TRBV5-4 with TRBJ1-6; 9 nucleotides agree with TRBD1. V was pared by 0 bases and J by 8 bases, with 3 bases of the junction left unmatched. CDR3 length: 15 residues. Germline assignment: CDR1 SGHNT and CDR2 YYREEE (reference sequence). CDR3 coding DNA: TGTGCCAGCAGCTTGGGGGGACAGGGTCATTCACCCCTCCACTTT. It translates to CASSLGGQGHSPLHF.

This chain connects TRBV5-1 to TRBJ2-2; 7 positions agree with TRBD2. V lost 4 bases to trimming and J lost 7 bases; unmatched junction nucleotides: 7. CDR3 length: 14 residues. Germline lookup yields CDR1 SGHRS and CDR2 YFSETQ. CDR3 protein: CASSPLGLDGELFF. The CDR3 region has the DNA TGCGCCAGCAGCCCTCTAGGACTAGACGGGGAGCTGTTTTTT.

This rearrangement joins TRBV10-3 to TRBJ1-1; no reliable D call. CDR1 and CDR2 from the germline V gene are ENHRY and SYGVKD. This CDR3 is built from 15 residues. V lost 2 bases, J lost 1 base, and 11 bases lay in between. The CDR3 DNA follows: TGTGCCATCAGTGAGGGAAAAGGAGGGAACACTGAAGCTTTCTTT. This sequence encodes CAISEGKGGNTEAFF.

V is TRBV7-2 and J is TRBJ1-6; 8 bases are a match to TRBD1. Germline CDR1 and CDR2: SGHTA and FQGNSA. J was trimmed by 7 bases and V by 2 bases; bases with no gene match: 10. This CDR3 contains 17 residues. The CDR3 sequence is CASSLSLGQVVNSPLHF. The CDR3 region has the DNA TGTGCCAGCAGCTTATCTCTGGGACAGGTAGTGAATTCACCCCTCCACTTT.

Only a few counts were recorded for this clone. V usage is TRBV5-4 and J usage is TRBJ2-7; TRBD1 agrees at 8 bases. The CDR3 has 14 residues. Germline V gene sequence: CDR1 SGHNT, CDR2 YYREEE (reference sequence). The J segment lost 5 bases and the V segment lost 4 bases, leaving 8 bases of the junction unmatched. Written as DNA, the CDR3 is TGTGCCAGCAGCCGGGAGACAGGGGCCGACGAGCAGTACTTC. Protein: CASSRETGADEQYF.

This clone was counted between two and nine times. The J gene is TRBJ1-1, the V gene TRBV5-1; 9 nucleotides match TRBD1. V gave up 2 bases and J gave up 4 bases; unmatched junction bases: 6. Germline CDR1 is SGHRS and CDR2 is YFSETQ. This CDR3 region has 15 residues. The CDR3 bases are TGCGCCAGCAGCTTTATACAGGGGGCCGGCACTGAAGCTTTCTTT. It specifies CASSFIQGAGTEAFF.

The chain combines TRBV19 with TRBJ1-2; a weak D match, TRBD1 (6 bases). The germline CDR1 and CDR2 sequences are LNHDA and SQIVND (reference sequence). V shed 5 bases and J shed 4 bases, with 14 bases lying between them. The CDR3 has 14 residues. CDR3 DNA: TGTGCCAGTAGTCAGGGGCAGGAGGTCTATGGCTACACCTTC. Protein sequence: CASSQGQEVYGYTF.

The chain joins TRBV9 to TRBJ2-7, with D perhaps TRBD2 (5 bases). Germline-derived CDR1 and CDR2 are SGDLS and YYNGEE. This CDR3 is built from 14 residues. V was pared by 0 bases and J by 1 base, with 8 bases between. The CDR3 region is CASSVGGLSYEQYF. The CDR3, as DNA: TGTGCCAGCAGCGTAGGAGGGTTGTCCTACGAGCAGTACTTC. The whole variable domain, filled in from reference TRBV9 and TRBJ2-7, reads DSGVTQTPKHLITATGQRVTLRCSPRSGDLSVYWYQQSLDQGLQFLIQYYNGEERAKGNILERFSAQQFPDLHSELNLSSLELGDSALYFCASSVGGLSYEQYFGPGTRLTVT.

DNA of the CDR3: TGTGCCAGTAGTTTAGGGCAGTTCAATTCACCCCTCCACTTT. Protein sequence: CASSLGQFNSPLHF. The chain joins TRBV19 to TRBJ1-6; D call uncertain. This CDR3 is built from 14 residues. CDR1 and CDR2 (germline): LNHDA, SQIVND (reference sequence). The V gene lost 5 bases and the J gene lost 7 bases, with 12 bases spanning the gap.

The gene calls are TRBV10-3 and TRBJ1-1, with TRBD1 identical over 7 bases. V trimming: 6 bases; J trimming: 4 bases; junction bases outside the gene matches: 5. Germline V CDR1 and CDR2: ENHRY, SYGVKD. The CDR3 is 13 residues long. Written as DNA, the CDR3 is TGTGCCATCAGGGACAGGACCCTCACTGAAGCTTTCTTT. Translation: CAIRDRTLTEAFF.

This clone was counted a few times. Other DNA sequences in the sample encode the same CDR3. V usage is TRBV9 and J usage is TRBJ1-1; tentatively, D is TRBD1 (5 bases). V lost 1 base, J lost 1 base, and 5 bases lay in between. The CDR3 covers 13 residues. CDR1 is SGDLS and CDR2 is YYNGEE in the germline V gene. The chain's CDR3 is CASSVTGNTEAFF. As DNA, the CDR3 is TGTGCCAGCAGCGTAACAGGGAACACTGAAGCTTTCTTT.

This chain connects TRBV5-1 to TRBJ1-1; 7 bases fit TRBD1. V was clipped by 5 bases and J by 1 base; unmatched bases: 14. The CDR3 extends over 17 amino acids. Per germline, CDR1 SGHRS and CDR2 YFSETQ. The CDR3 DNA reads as TGCGCCAGCAGGTGGGCCTCCGGGACAGCCCCGAACACTGAAGCTTTCTTT. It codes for CASRWASGTAPNTEAFF. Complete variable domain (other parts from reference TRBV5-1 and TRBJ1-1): KAGVTQTPRYLIKTRGQQVTLSCSPISGHRSVSWYQQTPGQGLQFLFEYFSETQRNKGNFPGRFSGRQFSNSRSEMNVSTLELGDSALYLCASRWASGTAPNTEAFFGQGTRLTVV.

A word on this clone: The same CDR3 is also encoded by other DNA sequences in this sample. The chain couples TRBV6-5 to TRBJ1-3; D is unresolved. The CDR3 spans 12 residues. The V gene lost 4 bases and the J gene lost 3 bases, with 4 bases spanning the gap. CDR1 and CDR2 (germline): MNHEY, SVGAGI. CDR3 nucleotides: TGTGCCAGCAGTTCGGGTGGAAACACCATATATTTT. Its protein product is CASSSGGNTIYF.

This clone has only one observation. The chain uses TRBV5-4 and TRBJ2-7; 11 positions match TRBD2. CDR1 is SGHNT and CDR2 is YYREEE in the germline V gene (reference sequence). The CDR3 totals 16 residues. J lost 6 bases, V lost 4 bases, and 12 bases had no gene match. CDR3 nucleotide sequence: TGTGCCAGCAGCCCGACTAGCGGGATAAATTCCGGCGAGCAGTACTTC. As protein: CASSPTSGINSGEQYF. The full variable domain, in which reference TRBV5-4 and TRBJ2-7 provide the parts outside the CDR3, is ETGVTQSPTHLIKTRGQQVTLRCSSQSGHNTVSWYQQALGQGPQFIFQYYREEENGRGNFPPRFSGLQFPNYSSELNVNALELDDSALYLCASSPTSGINSGEQYFGPGTRLTVT.

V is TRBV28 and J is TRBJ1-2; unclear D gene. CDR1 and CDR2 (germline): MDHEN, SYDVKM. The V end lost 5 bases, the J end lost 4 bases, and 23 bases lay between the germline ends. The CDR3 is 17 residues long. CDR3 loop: CASSPAHRLRDSYGYTF. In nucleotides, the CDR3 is TGTGCCAGCAGTCCTGCCCACCGACTGAGAGATAGCTATGGCTACACCTTC.

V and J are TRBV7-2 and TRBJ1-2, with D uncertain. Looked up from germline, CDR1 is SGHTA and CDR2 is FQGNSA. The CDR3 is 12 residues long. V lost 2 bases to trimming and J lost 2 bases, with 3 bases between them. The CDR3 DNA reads TGTGCCAGCAGCTTATTAAACTATGGCTACACCTTC. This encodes CASSLLNYGYTF.

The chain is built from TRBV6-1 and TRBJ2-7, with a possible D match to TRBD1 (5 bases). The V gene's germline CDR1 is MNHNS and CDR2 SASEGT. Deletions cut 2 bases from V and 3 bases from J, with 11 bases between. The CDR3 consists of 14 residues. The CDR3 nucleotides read TGTGCCAGCAGTGAATCAGGGATAATCTACGAGCAGTACTTC. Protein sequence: CASSESGIIYEQYF.

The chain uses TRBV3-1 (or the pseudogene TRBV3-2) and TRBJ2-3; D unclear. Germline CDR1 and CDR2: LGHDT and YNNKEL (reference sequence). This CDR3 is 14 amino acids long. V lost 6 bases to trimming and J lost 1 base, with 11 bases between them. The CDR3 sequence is CASRRVGGTDTQYF. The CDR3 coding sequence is TGTGCCAGCAGGAGAGTAGGAGGCACAGATACGCAGTATTTT.

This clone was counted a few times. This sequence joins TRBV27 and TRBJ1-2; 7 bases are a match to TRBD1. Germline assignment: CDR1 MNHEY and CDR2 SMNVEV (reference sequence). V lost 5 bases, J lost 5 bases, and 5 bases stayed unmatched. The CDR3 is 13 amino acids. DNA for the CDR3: TGTGCCAGCAGTGCTCCACAGGGGTATGGCTACACCTTC. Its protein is CASSAPQGYGYTF.

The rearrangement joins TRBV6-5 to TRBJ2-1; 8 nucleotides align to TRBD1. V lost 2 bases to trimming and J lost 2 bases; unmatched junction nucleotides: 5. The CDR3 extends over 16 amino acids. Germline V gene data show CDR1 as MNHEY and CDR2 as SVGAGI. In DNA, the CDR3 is TGTGCCAGCAGTTACCGGCGGACAGGGACCTACAATGAGCAGTTCTTC. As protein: CASSYRRTGTYNEQFF.

In DNA, the CDR3 is TGCGCCAGCAGCTTGGAGACAGGGGCGGATTCACCCCTCCACTTT. Translating it yields CASSLETGADSPLHF. The chain carries TRBV5-1 and TRBJ1-6; 8 positions agree with TRBD1. This CDR3 region has 15 residues. Looked up from germline, CDR1 is SGHRS and CDR2 is YFSETQ. Trimming removed 0 bases from V and 8 bases from J; junction bases left unmatched: 4. The whole variable domain, filled in from reference TRBV5-1 and TRBJ1-6, reads KAGVTQTPRYLIKTRGQQVTLSCSPISGHRSVSWYQQTPGQGLQFLFEYFSETQRNKGNFPGRFSGRQFSNSRSEMNVSTLELGDSALYLCASSLETGADSPLHFGNGTRLTVT.

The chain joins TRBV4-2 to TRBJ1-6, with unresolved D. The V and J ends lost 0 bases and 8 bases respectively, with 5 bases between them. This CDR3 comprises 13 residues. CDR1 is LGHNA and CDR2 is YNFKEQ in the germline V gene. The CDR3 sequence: CASSQDRDSPLHF. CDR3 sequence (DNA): TGTGCCAGCAGCCAAGATCGGGATTCACCCCTCCACTTT.

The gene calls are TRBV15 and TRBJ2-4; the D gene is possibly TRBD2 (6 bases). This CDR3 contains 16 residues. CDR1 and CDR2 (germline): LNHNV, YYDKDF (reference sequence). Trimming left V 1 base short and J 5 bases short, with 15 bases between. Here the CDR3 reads CATSRGGGTSQNIQYF. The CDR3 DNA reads TGTGCCACCAGCAGAGGTGGGGGGACTTCCCAAAACATTCAGTACTTC. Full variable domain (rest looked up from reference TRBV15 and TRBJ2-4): DAMVIQNPRYQVTQFGKPVTLSCSQTLNHNVMYWYQQKSSQAPKLLFHYYDKDFNNEADTPDNFQSRRPNTSFCFLDIRSPGLGDTAMYLCATSRGGGTSQNIQYFGAGTRLSVL.

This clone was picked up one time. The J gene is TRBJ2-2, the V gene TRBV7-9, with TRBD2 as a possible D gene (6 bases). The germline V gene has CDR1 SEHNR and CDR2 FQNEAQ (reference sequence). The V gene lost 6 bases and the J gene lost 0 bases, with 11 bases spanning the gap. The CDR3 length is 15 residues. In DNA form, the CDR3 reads TGTGCCAGCAGAAGGGACTTTTCGAACACCGGGGAGCTGTTTTTT. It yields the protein CASRRDFSNTGELFF.

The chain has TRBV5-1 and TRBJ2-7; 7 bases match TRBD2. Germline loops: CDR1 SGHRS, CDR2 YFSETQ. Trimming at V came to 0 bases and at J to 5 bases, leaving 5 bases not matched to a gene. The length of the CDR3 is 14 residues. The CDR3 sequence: CASSLGGSWDEQYF. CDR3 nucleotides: TGCGCCAGCAGCTTGGGCGGGAGTTGGGACGAGCAGTACTTC.

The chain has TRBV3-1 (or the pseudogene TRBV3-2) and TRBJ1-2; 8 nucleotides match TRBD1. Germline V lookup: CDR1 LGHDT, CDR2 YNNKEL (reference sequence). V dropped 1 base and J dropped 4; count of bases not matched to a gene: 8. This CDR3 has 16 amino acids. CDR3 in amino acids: CASSQALTGGGYGYTF. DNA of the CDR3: TGTGCCAGCAGCCAAGCCTTAACAGGGGGGGGCTATGGCTACACCTTC.